This entry is about one T cell receptor (beta chain). Antigen: not known. The data were obtained in a study of T-cell memory formation after mild COVID-19. Study summary: Largely, TCR clusters stayed within a single donor. Study results and limitations: Pre-infection memory held some responding clones, suggesting pre-existing cross-reactive T cells responded.

The CDR3 has 13 residues. V was trimmed by 6 bases and J by 9 bases, leaving 15 bases between them. Via MiXCR, TCRdb re-called the 5' RACE reads, giving one row per CDR3 protein. The repertoire holds some 62,000 distinct CDR3 sequences, with roughly 10% as singletons. Sequences were obtained from PBMCs or a T cell subset sorted from them (not recorded which). This chain links TRBV12-3 or TRBV12-4 with TRBJ1-3; D unresolved. The clonotype was recovered from a man younger than 35 who had mild COVID-19 (a few samples of this study predate the infection). Cell type and time point are not known. The CDR3 here is CASRYGSSGTIYF. DNA for the CDR3: TGTGCCAGCAGATACGGCTCCAGCGGCACCATATATTTT.